This is a list of T cell receptor beta chains from one sample in a study of blood T cell repertoires in COVID-19. TCRdb keeps only in-frame clones here, not all; method: immunoSEQ multiplex PCR. The data hold 110,000 or so clones, with about 80% observed a single time. The source material was peripheral blood. These receptors were taken from a woman aged 40 to 50 with acute or convalescent COVID-19. CDR3s leave out the opening cysteine and the closing phenylalanine or tryptophan.

j_call: TRBJ1-1; v_call: TRBV6-2/TRBV6-3; cdr3_length: 12; cdr3_aa: ASSSGQGITEAF
j_call: TRBJ1-3; v_call: TRBV6-5; cdr3_length: 11; cdr3_aa: ASIPDRRNTIY
j_call: TRBJ1-5; v_call: TRBV19; cdr3_length: 11; cdr3_aa: ASAQGVFQPQH
j_call: TRBJ1-3; v_call: TRBV18; cdr3_length: 14; cdr3_aa: ASSPPNRGEGNTIY
j_call: TRBJ2-4; v_call: TRBV5-6; cdr3_length: 13; cdr3_aa: ASSLPSGQWDIQY
j_call: TRBJ1-1; v_call: TRBV12-3/TRBV12-4; cdr3_length: 11; cdr3_aa: ASSPGRGTEAF
j_call: TRBJ1-5; v_call: TRBV7-2; cdr3_length: 11; cdr3_aa: ASREGGNQPQH
j_call: TRBJ2-5; v_call: TRBV7-2; cdr3_length: 15; cdr3_aa: ASSFGQGGQRRETQY
j_call: TRBJ1-1; v_call: TRBV27; cdr3_length: 11; cdr3_aa: ASSLWANTEAF
j_call: TRBJ2-7; v_call: TRBV14; cdr3_length: 11; cdr3_aa: ASSPKRPYEQY
j_call: TRBJ2-2; v_call: TRBV24-1; cdr3_length: 10; cdr3_aa: ATSDFLGELF
j_call: TRBJ2-1; v_call: TRBV5-1; cdr3_length: 12; cdr3_aa: ASSQATGDNEQF
j_call: TRBJ1-2; v_call: TRBV10-3; cdr3_length: 12; cdr3_aa: AISVDRANYGYT
j_call: TRBJ1-2; v_call: TRBV6-5; cdr3_length: 11; cdr3_aa: ASSGQGTGFYT
j_call: TRBJ1-4; v_call: TRBV5-1; cdr3_length: 16; cdr3_aa: ASSPKGGARSTNEKLF
j_call: TRBJ1-1; v_call: TRBV11-2; cdr3_length: 12; cdr3_aa: ASSTSAGGTEAF
j_call: TRBJ1-6; v_call: TRBV5-1; cdr3_length: 14; cdr3_aa: ASSSTGTLYNSPLH
j_call: TRBJ1-1; v_call: TRBV19; cdr3_length: 12; cdr3_aa: ASSPPNRNTEAF
j_call: TRBJ1-1; v_call: TRBV7-3; cdr3_length: 11; cdr3_aa: ASSQEGQGEAF
j_call: TRBJ2-3; v_call: TRBV5-8; cdr3_length: 13; cdr3_aa: ASNRDRGPTDTQY
j_call: TRBJ1-2; v_call: TRBV5-1; cdr3_length: 12; cdr3_aa: ASANQEPNYGYT
j_call: TRBJ2-3; v_call: TRBV30; cdr3_length: 12; cdr3_aa: AWRKQGRTDTQY
j_call: TRBJ2-4; v_call: TRBV18; cdr3_length: 12; cdr3_aa: ASSPDVTVNIQY
j_call: TRBJ1-3; v_call: TRBV5-1; cdr3_length: 14; cdr3_aa: ASSLGGTGSGNTIY
j_call: TRBJ2-7; v_call: TRBV19; cdr3_length: 11; cdr3_aa: ASGLGGLGEQY
j_call: TRBJ1-6; v_call: TRBV7-9; cdr3_length: 13; cdr3_aa: ASSPGTGYNSPLH
j_call: TRBJ1-2; v_call: TRBV25-1; cdr3_length: 11; cdr3_aa: ASSAAGHYGYT
j_call: TRBJ1-2; v_call: TRBV19; cdr3_length: 12; cdr3_aa: ASSRDRGGYGYT
j_call: TRBJ1-2; v_call: TRBV5-6; cdr3_length: 11; cdr3_aa: ASSHRQGHGYT
j_call: TRBJ1-5; v_call: TRBV2; cdr3_length: 13; cdr3_aa: ASRDGTGSNQPQH
j_call: TRBJ1-2; v_call: TRBV12-5; cdr3_length: 12; cdr3_aa: ASGLTQGFGGYT
j_call: TRBJ1-1; v_call: TRBV16; cdr3_length: 13; cdr3_aa: ASSQETGRLAEAF
j_call: TRBJ1-2; v_call: TRBV2; cdr3_length: 13; cdr3_aa: ASIRTAGTGGGYT
j_call: TRBJ2-1; v_call: TRBV15; cdr3_length: 12; cdr3_aa: ATTREAYGGMQF
j_call: TRBJ1-6; v_call: TRBV28; cdr3_length: 12; cdr3_aa: ATIPGGINSPLH
j_call: TRBJ1-2; v_call: TRBV29-1; cdr3_length: 11; cdr3_aa: SARTGQGYGYT
j_call: TRBJ1-5; v_call: TRBV9; cdr3_length: 12; cdr3_aa: ASSVDSSNQPQH